The sequence of this TCR beta chain was determined in a study of T cells in Graves' hyperthyroidism and ophthalmopathy. Regarding the study as a whole: In the blood, most expanded thyroid clonotypes above 0.001 appeared as well.

This clonotype occurred many times. Its antigen is still unknown. V shed 0 bases and J 5 bases; nucleotides not matched to a gene: 8. CDR1 is SGHRS, CDR2 YFSETQ, per germline. The CDR3 consists of 16 residues. Lactation, pregnancy, other autoimmune disease or uncontrolled infection excluded patients. Clinical symptoms, serum thyroxine, TRAb, thyroid ultrasound and orbital computed tomography informed diagnoses. Out of over 9 ml of fresh peripheral blood came the PBMCs. Regions amplified from RNA transcripts were the TCR beta CDR3 regions. An initial round of RT-PCR targeting the TCR CDR3 relied on the HTBI primer set. TCRdb ran MiXCR on the multiplex PCR reads and lists one entry per CDR3 protein. This sample has roughly 100,000 distinct CDR3 sequences; roughly 49% occur once, and the top ten carry roughly a quarter.

This TCR came from a woman aged 40 to 55 with Graves' hyperthyroidism. The rearrangement uses TRBV5-1 and TRBJ2-5, with 9 bases identical to TRBD1. The material sequenced was blood. The CDR3 here is CASSLGTGVLLETQYF. The CDR3 coding sequence is TGCGCCAGCAGCTTGGGGACAGGGGTGTTATTGGAGACCCAGTACTTC.